The source of this T cell receptor beta chain is a study of T cell repertoires in cytomegalovirus infection (dated by TCRdb to about 2019). In the study overall: Because public TCR beta signatures pointed to carriage of CMV infection together with the matching HLA type, the HLA type of each donor mattered for the analysis. The investigation overall reported the following: Carriers of CMV infection plus the relevant HLA type were discriminated by the cumulative frequency of public TCR beta family members in the study cohort and in an independent roughly 370-donor cohort. The ex vivo response was dominated by HLA-C-restricted CMV-specific TCR beta clonotypes, which also provided the single most frequent clonotype in two of eight donors.

V is cut by 2 bases and J by 5 bases, and the space between the germline ends is 16 bases. The germline V gene (reference sequence) sets CDR1 to LNHDA and CDR2 to SQIVND. Its CDR3 holds 16 amino acids, cysteine through phenylalanine. Only the CDR3 DNA stays, 48 bases, in frame from base 1. This clonotype has a count of ten or more. Its recognized antigen is unknown. Base qualities are not provided; no much larger clone lies one nucleotide away. The listed sequencing device is Illumina HiSeq 1500. TCRdb reprocessed the public reads (quality trimming at Q25 with fastp, clone calling with MiXCR) and kept in-frame beta chains. Entries that share a CDR3 protein sequence are merged under the most common genes and DNA. This sample comprises about 300,000 distinct CDR3 sequences, around 9.6% of them detected only once. The top ten hold less than 3% of the sample.

The sequence was obtained from a human donor in good health (CMV status not recorded). Some clones in this sample may be carry-over from other donors' samples. The V gene is TRBV19 and the J gene is TRBJ2-1, with no reliable assignment of the D segment. Material for sequencing was PBMCs. Read as DNA, the sequence is TGTGCCAGTAGTATACGTACGAATCCTCCTGACAATGAGCAGTTCTTC. This is translated as CASSIRTNPPDNEQFF.